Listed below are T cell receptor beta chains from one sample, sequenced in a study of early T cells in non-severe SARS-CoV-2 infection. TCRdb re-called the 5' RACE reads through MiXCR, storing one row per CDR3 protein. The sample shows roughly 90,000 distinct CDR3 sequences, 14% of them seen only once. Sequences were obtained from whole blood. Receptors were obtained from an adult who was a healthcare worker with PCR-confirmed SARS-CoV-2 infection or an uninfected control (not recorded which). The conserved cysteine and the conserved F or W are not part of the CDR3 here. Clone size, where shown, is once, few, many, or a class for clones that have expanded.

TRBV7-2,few,ASSSPGQGLDFYGYT
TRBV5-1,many,ASSPSPTGPYSYEQY
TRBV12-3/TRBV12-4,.,ASSLGGAENTIY
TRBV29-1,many,SVDIPRGYNEQF
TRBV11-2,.,ASSLPKQSTDTQY
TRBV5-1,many,ASSLERETGYT
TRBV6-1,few,ASSDGQGKNIQY
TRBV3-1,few,ASSKSRGASTDTQY
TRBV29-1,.,SVGAGGGYGYT
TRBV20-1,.,SARLAKSSYNEQF
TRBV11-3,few,ASSLGQGRDTQY
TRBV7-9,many,ASSFGGPSSYEQY
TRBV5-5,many,ASSSKILGPAGPRDTQY
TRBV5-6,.,ASSRELGRVYEQY
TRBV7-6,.,ASSLIGGINEKLF
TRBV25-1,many,ASSGGHQGSAF
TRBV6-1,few,ASSPLPGNALNTGELF
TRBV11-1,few,ASSLSAADTQY
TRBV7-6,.,ASSSGTSGEYEQY
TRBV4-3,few,ASSQAVLFYGYT
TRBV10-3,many,AISGTRVW
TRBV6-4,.,ASGASESSYGYT
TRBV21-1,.,ASSKGPVAPRQY
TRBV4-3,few,ASSQGVAMNTEAF
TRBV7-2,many,ASSFTSGGYNEQF
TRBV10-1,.,ASSESTSGFYNEQF
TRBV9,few,ASSVVHNYGYT
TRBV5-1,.,ASSSQGYPEAF
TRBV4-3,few,ASSQDDQGANYGYT
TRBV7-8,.,ASSLAYSKNSPLH
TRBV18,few,ASSPGDTIY
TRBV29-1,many,SVEAAPNTEAF
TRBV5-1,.,ASTGQGYGYT